One sample yielded the 32 T cell receptor beta chains listed below, sequenced in a study of follicular helper T cells after annual influenza vaccination. The time point is: 2015-2016 season, pre-vaccination. TCRdb keeps only in-frame clones here, not all; method: immunoSEQ multiplex PCR. This sample has some 12,000 clones, with 60% to 80% found just once. Here the sequenced sample was CXCR5+ CD38- circulating T follicular helper cells from blood, taken on the day of influenza vaccination. Subset described: circulating Tfh, non-naive CD4+CXCR5+PD-1+ (ICOS+CD38+ or ICOS-CD38-). The receptors here all came from an adult who received the influenza vaccine.

The chain recombines TRBV5-5 with TRBJ1-2, with D possibly being TRBD1 (6 bases). The CDR3 loop spans 14 amino acids. Germline CDR1 and CDR2: SGHKS and YYEKEE (reference sequence). The V and J ends lost 1 base and 8 bases respectively, with 15 bases between them. The CDR3 bases are TGTGCCAGCAGCTTGCAGGGGACACTTTCGGGCTACACCTTC. It specifies CASSLQGTLSGYTF.

The V gene is TRBV19, the J gene TRBJ2-5, with no clear D. Trimming stripped 3 bases from V and 7 bases from J, with 9 bases between. CDR3 length equals 12 residues. The germline gives CDR1 LNHDA, CDR2 SQIVND (reference sequence). The CDR3: CASSMVSATQYF. The CDR3, as DNA: TGTGCCAGTAGTATGGTTTCGGCGACCCAGTACTTC. The whole variable domain, filled in from reference TRBV19 and TRBJ2-5, reads DGGITQSPKYLFRKEGQNVTLSCEQNLNHDAMYWYRQDPGQGLRLIYYSQIVNDFQKGDIAEGYSVSREKKESFPLTVTSAQKNPTAFYLCASSMVSATQYFGPGTRLLVL.

The rearrangement joins TRBV2 to TRBJ2-7; D remains unclear. V lost 1 base to trimming and J lost 1 base, with 11 bases between them. From germline, CDR1 is SNHLY and CDR2 FYNNEI. The CDR3 is 15 residues long. The CDR3 bases are TGTGCCAGCAGTGAAGTCCGACACAGTTCCTACGAGCAGTACTTC. Residues: CASSEVRHSSYEQYF.

This clone appeared once. The chain joins TRBV28 to TRBJ2-5, with D possibly called TRBD1 or TRBD2 (5 bases each). CDR3 length equals 13 residues. Trimming removed 10 bases at V and 5 bases at J, with 17 bases between. CDR1 is MDHEN and CDR2 is SYDVKM in the germline V gene. The CDR3 sequence is CATAKGWGETQYF. CDR3 sequence (DNA): TGTGCCACCGCAAAAGGGTGGGGGGAGACCCAGTACTTC.

The chain carries TRBV6-6 and TRBJ2-7, with D possibly TRBD1 on 7 matching bases. V lost 6 bases and J 5 bases, leaving 17 bases between the germline ends. The CDR3 length is 14 residues. Germline V CDR1 and CDR2: MNHNY, SVGAGI (reference sequence). This chain's CDR3 is CASRLEGARHEQYF. CDR3 nucleotide sequence: TGTGCCAGCAGGTTGGAGGGGGCGCGTCACGAGCAGTACTTC.

This clone was observed a few times. The V call is TRBV9, the J call TRBJ2-1; D is possibly TRBD2 (5 bases). The V end was cut by 1 base, the J end by 6 bases, with 17 bases between. From germline, CDR1 is SGDLS and CDR2 YYNGEE. The CDR3 runs 16 residues. The CDR3 sequence is CASSVFPGMSGNEQFF. The DNA for the CDR3 is TGTGCCAGCAGCGTATTCCCGGGGATGAGTGGCAATGAGCAGTTCTTC.

This chain uses TRBV7-8 with TRBJ2-3; 10 nucleotides align to TRBD2. V trimming: 5 bases; J trimming: 6 bases; junction bases outside the gene matches: 11. This CDR3 has 16 residues. The germline V gene has CDR1 SGHVS and CDR2 FQNEAQ. The CDR3, as DNA: TGTGCCAGCAGCAGAGCCACTAGCGGGATATCGGATACGCAGTATTTT. Residues: CASSRATSGISDTQYF.

V gene TRBV7-3 combines with J gene TRBJ2-5; perhaps D is TRBD1 or TRBD2 (5 bases each). Trimming took 5 bases from V and 7 from J, leaving 17 bases between them. The germline V gene has CDR1 SGHTA and CDR2 FQGTGA. CDR3 length: 14 residues. CDR3 coding DNA: TGTGCCAGCAGCCCCTACGGGGACCTACGGACCCAGTACTTC. This sequence encodes CASSPYGDLRTQYF.

The chain carries TRBV30 and TRBJ1-2; a possible D gene is TRBD1 (5 bases). The length of the CDR3 is 14 residues. The ends were cut back, 0 bases at V and 7 bases at J, with 15 bases in the middle. Germline CDR1 and CDR2: GTSNPN and SVGIG (reference sequence). In nucleotides, the CDR3 is TGTGCCTGGAGTGTACGCAGGGCCTGGGGTGGCTACACCTTC. It codes for CAWSVRRAWGGYTF. Drawing the rest from reference TRBV30 and TRBJ1-2, the complete variable domain is SQTIHQWPATLVQPVGSPLSLECTVEGTSNPNLYWYRQAAGRGLQLLFYSVGIGQISSEVPQNLSASRPQDRQFILSSKKLLLSDSGFYLCAWSVRRAWGGYTFGSGTRLTVV.

The rearrangement joins TRBV28 to TRBJ2-3; D is possibly TRBD1 (7 bases). V shed 4 bases and J shed 7 bases, with 15 bases lying between them. The CDR3 sequence is 14 residues long. CDR1 and CDR2 (germline): MDHEN, SYDVKM. CDR3 residues: CASSSTQGGHTQYF. The CDR3 DNA sequence: TGTGCCAGCAGTTCTACCCAGGGGGGTCATACGCAGTATTTT.

V and J are TRBV13 and TRBJ2-7, with D unresolved. V was shortened by 1 base and J by 4 bases, with 26 bases between the two germline ends. The CDR3 spans 19 residues. The germline V gene encodes CDR1 PRHDT and CDR2 FYEKMQ (reference sequence). The CDR3 here is CASSLVPSDWLADTYEQYF. The CDR3 nucleotides read TGTGCCAGCAGCTTAGTCCCTTCTGACTGGTTAGCAGATACTTACGAGCAGTACTTC. The entire variable domain, with the rest obtained from reference TRBV13 and TRBJ2-7, is as follows: AAGVIQSPRHLIKEKRETATLKCYPIPRHDTVYWYQQGPGQDPQFLISFYEKMQSDKGSIPDRFSAQQFSDYHSELNMSSLELGDSALYFCASSLVPSDWLADTYEQYFGPGTRLTVT.

CDR3 nucleotides: TGCGCCAGCAGCTTGTCACACAGCTCTGGAAACACCATATATTTT. Its translation: CASSLSHSSGNTIYF. The J gene is TRBJ1-3, the V gene TRBV5-1; the D is unclear. Trimming removed 1 base at V and 0 bases at J, with 8 bases between. Germline V gives CDR1 SGHRS, CDR2 YFSETQ. The CDR3 sequence is 15 residues long.

The CDR3 bases are TGTGCCAGCAGTCCCACATTGACCTTGGGTGGCTACACCTTC. Protein sequence: CASSPTLTLGGYTF. The V call is TRBV28, the J call TRBJ1-2, with D unresolved. This CDR3 region has 14 residues. The germline gives CDR1 MDHEN, CDR2 SYDVKM. V dropped 5 bases and J dropped 7 bases, with 17 bases sitting between them.

This chain uses TRBV11-2 with TRBJ2-1; possible D gene TRBD1, 8 bases. CDR3 length: 13 amino acids. Germline CDR1 and CDR2: SGHAT and FQNNGV. CDR3 nucleotides: TGTGCTACAGGGGGGGGAGTCTACAATGAGCAGTTCTTC. It codes for CATGGGVYNEQFF. Based on the CDR3 plus reference TRBV11-2 and TRBJ2-1, the full variable domain is EAGVAQSPRYKIIEKRQSVAFWCNPISGHATLYWYQQILGQGPKLLIQFQNNGVVDDSQLPKDRFSAERLKGVDSTLKIQPAKLEDSAVYLCATGGGVYNEQFFGPGTRLTVL.

This clone was found a few times. J is TRBJ2-7 and V is TRBV5-4; D is possibly TRBD2 (6 bases). CDR1 is SGHNT and CDR2 is YYREEE in the germline V gene (reference sequence). V was trimmed by 7 bases and J by 5 bases, leaving 22 bases between them. The CDR3 has 15 amino acids. CDR3 DNA: TGTGCCAGCGCCTTGTCCGGGGGACGGCCCAACGAGCAGTACTTC. Protein product: CASALSGGRPNEQYF.

The chain links TRBV28 to TRBJ1-1, with D hard to call. There are 17 residues in the CDR3. Per germline, CDR1 MDHEN and CDR2 SYDVKM. V gave up 5 bases and J gave up 3 bases, with 22 bases separating them. The CDR3 DNA reads as TGTGCCAGCAGTCCACTAGACACCGATAGCCAAGACACTGAAGCTTTCTTT. Protein product: CASSPLDTDSQDTEAFF.

CDR3 DNA sequence: TGTGCCAGCAGCTTAGATAGGACAGGGTTGGGTGAAAAACTGTTTTTT. It codes for CASSLDRTGLGEKLFF. V usage is TRBV11-2 and J usage is TRBJ1-4; TRBD1 matches 8 bases. The CDR3 extends over 16 amino acids. Germline CDR1 reads SGHAT; CDR2 reads FQNNGV. V lost 0 bases to trimming and J lost 7 bases; unmatched junction nucleotides: 7.

The chain uses TRBV28 and TRBJ2-1; 11 nucleotides align to TRBD2. This CDR3 has 15 amino acids. Trimming removed 11 bases from V and 3 bases from J; junction bases left unmatched: 9. Germline V CDR1 and CDR2: MDHEN, SYDVKM. CDR3 nucleotide sequence: TGTGCCTCAACCTCTAGCGGGGGGATCTACAATGAGCAGTTCTTC. Translating it yields CASTSSGGIYNEQFF.

V and J are TRBV19 and TRBJ2-1; possible D gene TRBD2, 6 bases. The CDR3 spans 15 residues. Germline assignment: CDR1 LNHDA and CDR2 SQIVND (reference sequence). Trimming cost V 1 base and J 2 bases, with 9 bases left between them. In nucleotides, the CDR3 is TGTGCCAGTAGTATAGCGGGGGTCGCCTACAATGAGCAGTTCTTC. This gives the protein CASSIAGVAYNEQFF. Based on the CDR3 plus reference TRBV19 and TRBJ2-1, the full variable domain is DGGITQSPKYLFRKEGQNVTLSCEQNLNHDAMYWYRQDPGQGLRLIYYSQIVNDFQKGDIAEGYSVSREKKESFPLTVTSAQKNPTAFYLCASSIAGVAYNEQFFGPGTRLTVL.

The gene calls are TRBV5-1 and TRBJ2-7, with a weak D call TRBD1 (6 bases). CDR1 is SGHRS, CDR2 YFSETQ, per germline. The CDR3 is 15 amino acids. The V end lost 4 bases, the J end lost 0 bases, and 14 bases lay between the germline ends. CDR3 loop: CASSKGQLSSYEQYF. The DNA of the CDR3 is TGCGCCAGCAGCAAAGGACAGCTGAGCTCCTACGAGCAGTACTTC.

The chain combines TRBV2 with TRBJ1-5; 7 nucleotides align to TRBD1. The CDR3 has 12 residues. J gave up 7 bases and V 7 bases, and 4 bases lay outside the gene matches. Looked up from germline, CDR1 is SNHLY and CDR2 is FYNNEI. CDR3 sequence (DNA): TGTGCCAGCAATCACAGGGGACAGCCCCAGCATTTT. This codes for CASNHRGQPQHF.

V usage is TRBV5-4 and J usage is TRBJ2-3; D call uncertain. Per germline, CDR1 SGHNT and CDR2 YYREEE (reference sequence). With 4 bases removed from V and 0 bases from J, the gap between germline ends came to 3 bases. This CDR3 contains 12 residues. CDR3 region: CASSRSTDTQYF. The CDR3 region has the DNA TGTGCCAGCAGCCGAAGCACAGATACGCAGTATTTT.

The chain links TRBV7-9 to TRBJ1-6, with D unclear. The V end was cut by 0 bases, the J end by 5 bases, with 8 bases between. This CDR3 spans 15 amino acids. Germline CDR1 is SEHNR and CDR2 is FQNEAQ (reference sequence). The CDR3 protein is CASSLASQDNSPLHF. The CDR3 DNA reads as TGTGCCAGCAGCTTAGCGAGTCAGGATAATTCACCCCTCCACTTT.

This clone came up once. V gene TRBV30 combines with J gene TRBJ1-4; D might be TRBD1 (5 bases). Germline CDR1 GTSNPN, CDR2 SVGIG (reference sequence). The CDR3 length is 13 residues. V was shortened by 4 bases and J by 7 bases, with 13 bases between the two germline ends. The CDR3 region is CAWNGGSGEKLFF. The CDR3 DNA reads TGTGCCTGGAATGGGGGTTCGGGTGAAAAACTGTTTTTT.

This clone was seen a single time. The chain uses TRBV29-1 and TRBJ2-3, with D maybe TRBD2 (5 bases). From germline, CDR1 is SQVTM and CDR2 ANQGSEA. The CDR3 extends over 12 amino acids. V lost 7 bases to trimming and J lost 2 bases, with 10 bases between them. CDR3 sequence reads: CSANGDTDTQYF. The CDR3 bases are TGCAGCGCAAACGGGGACACAGATACGCAGTATTTT.

V gene TRBV19 combines with J gene TRBJ1-4; D ambiguous. The CDR3 contains 13 residues. Germline lookup yields CDR1 LNHDA and CDR2 SQIVND (reference sequence). V lost 8 bases, J lost 7 bases, and 14 bases lay in between. The DNA of the CDR3 is TGTGCCAGTGCTTGGAGGGTGGGTGAAAAACTGTTTTTT. Protein sequence: CASAWRVGEKLFF. Variable domain in full (rest from reference TRBV19 and TRBJ1-4): DGGITQSPKYLFRKEGQNVTLSCEQNLNHDAMYWYRQDPGQGLRLIYYSQIVNDFQKGDIAEGYSVSREKKESFPLTVTSAQKNPTAFYLCASAWRVGEKLFFGSGTQLSVL.

The chain uses TRBV5-8 and TRBJ1-5; 7 positions agree with TRBD1. The CDR3 has 13 residues. Germline V gene lookup returns CDR1 SGHTS and CDR2 YDEGEE. J gave up 9 bases and V 3 bases, and 6 bases lay outside the gene matches. The CDR3 DNA reads TGTGCCAGCAGCTCAGGGGGGTTACGGCCCCAGCATTTT. Its translation is CASSSGGLRPQHF.

The J gene is TRBJ2-7, the V gene TRBV6-5; D not certain. Germline CDR1 is MNHEY and CDR2 is SVGAGI. This CDR3 has 13 residues. V lost 4 bases and J 6 bases, leaving 13 bases between the germline ends. The CDR3 bases are TGTGCCAGCAGTTCACACCCGGACGCCGAGCAGTACTTC. It encodes CASSSHPDAEQYF.

The V call is TRBV13, the J call TRBJ1-3, with D perhaps TRBD1 (5 bases). Looked up from germline, CDR1 is PRHDT and CDR2 is FYEKMQ (reference sequence). The V and J ends lost 4 bases and 0 bases respectively, with 10 bases between them. This CDR3 region has 15 residues. The CDR3 spells CASSSGTGSGNTIYF. CDR3 coding DNA: TGTGCCAGCAGCTCAGGGACTGGCTCTGGAAACACCATATATTTT.

This clone was recorded only once. V gene TRBV21-1 combines with J gene TRBJ2-3; the D call TRBD2 from the table was never checked on the DNA. TRBV21-1 is a documented pseudogene. The CDR3 covers 15 residues. CDR3 amino acids: CAKLLLAGTTDTQYF. CDR3 nucleotide sequence: TGTGCCAAGTTACTTCTAGCGGGGACCACAGATACGCAGTATTTT.

The chain is built from TRBV2 and TRBJ1-2, with D possibly matching TRBD1 (5 bases). The CDR3 is 15 residues long. Trimming pared 4 bases from V and 2 bases from J, leaving 14 bases between. Germline V gene lookup returns CDR1 SNHLY and CDR2 FYNNEI. Here the CDR3 reads CASSANGHPNYGYTF. For the CDR3, the DNA is TGTGCCAGCAGTGCGAACGGACACCCGAACTATGGCTACACCTTC.

The rearrangement uses TRBV28 and TRBJ2-3; 7 positions match TRBD2. Losses at the gene ends were 7 bases for V and 2 bases for J; bases not matched to a gene: 6. The CDR3 is 14 amino acids. Germline V gene lookup returns CDR1 MDHEN and CDR2 SYDVKM. CDR3 amino acids: CASTLAVFTDTQYF. DNA of the CDR3: TGTGCCAGCACCCTAGCGGTATTCACAGATACGCAGTATTTT.